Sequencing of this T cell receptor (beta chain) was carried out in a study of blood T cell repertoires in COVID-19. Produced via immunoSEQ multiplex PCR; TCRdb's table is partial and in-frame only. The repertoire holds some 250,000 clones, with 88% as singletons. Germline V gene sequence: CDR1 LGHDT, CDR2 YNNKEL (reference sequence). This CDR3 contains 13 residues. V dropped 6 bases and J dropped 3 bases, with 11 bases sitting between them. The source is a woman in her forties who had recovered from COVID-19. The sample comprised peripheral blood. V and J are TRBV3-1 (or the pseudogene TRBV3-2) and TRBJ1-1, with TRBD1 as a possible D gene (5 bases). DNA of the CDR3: TGTGCCAGCAGACTCCGGGGGTACACTGAAGCTTTCTTT. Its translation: CASRLRGYTEAFF.